The 13 T cell receptor beta chains below all came from one sample that was sequenced in a study of cytomegalovirus exposure and HLA in healthy donors. Researchers ran the PCR with 60 Vbeta and 13 Jbeta primers. Clones were read by immunoSEQ multiplex PCR, and TCRdb kept only the in-frame ones, dropping some. Here the sample spans over 150,000 clones, approximately 79% being singletons. Sequencing input: PBMCs. The receptors originated from a girl aged 10 to 17 in good health and CMV-seropositive.

The chain couples TRBV6-5 to TRBJ2-7; D remains unclear. The CDR3 is 13 residues long. Per germline, CDR1 MNHEY and CDR2 SVGAGI. Trimming removed 6 bases at V and 6 bases at J, with 15 bases between. The CDR3 coding sequence is TGTGCCAGCAGCGCCTCGGGTGGGTTCGAGCAGTACTTC. Protein sequence: CASSASGGFEQYF.

This chain links TRBV9 with TRBJ2-2; D perhaps matches TRBD2 (5 bases). Trimming took off 0 bases at V and 0 bases at J, with 12 bases between the two ends. Looked up from germline, CDR1 is SGDLS and CDR2 is YYNGEE. This CDR3 has 17 amino acids. In DNA, the CDR3 is TGTGCCAGCAGCGTAGGGCCGTACGGGGCGAACACCGGGGAGCTGTTTTTT. Translated: CASSVGPYGANTGELFF.

The chain carries TRBV2 and TRBJ2-1, with 11 bases matching TRBD1. The CDR3 contains 14 residues. The J segment lost 7 bases and the V segment lost 4 bases, leaving 3 bases of the junction unmatched. CDR1 and CDR2 from the germline V gene are SNHLY and FYNNEI. In DNA form, the CDR3 reads TGTGCCAGCAGTGGAGGGACAGGGGGAAATGAGCAGTTCTTC. It translates to CASSGGTGGNEQFF.

The V call is TRBV11-3, the J call TRBJ1-2; maybe TRBD1 (5 bases). The length of the CDR3 is 14 residues. V was clipped by 4 bases and J by 3 bases, with 12 bases between them. Germline values: CDR1 SGHNT, CDR2 YENEEA. The CDR3 sequence: CASSSLGPDYGYTF. The DNA for the CDR3 is TGTGCCAGCAGCTCCCTGGGGCCGGACTATGGCTACACCTTC. Full variable domain (outside the CDR3, taken from reference TRBV11-3 and TRBJ1-2): EAGVVQSPRYKIIEKKQPVAFWCNPISGHNTLYWYLQNLGQGPELLIRYENEEAVDDSQLPKDRFSAERLKGVDSTLKIQPAELGDSAVYLCASSSLGPDYGYTFGSGTRLTVV.

The rearrangement links TRBV4-1 to TRBJ2-3, with TRBD2 matching 9 bases. Germline CDR1 MGHRA, CDR2 YSYEKL. The CDR3 totals 17 residues. The V segment lost 1 base and the J segment 3 bases; nucleotides outside the gene matches: 8. The DNA of the CDR3 is TGCGCCAGCAGCCAAGGTGGCGCGGGGGGGGTAACAGATACGCAGTATTTT. Protein: CASSQGGAGGVTDTQYF.

J is TRBJ2-1 and V is TRBV27; 8 nucleotides align to TRBD2. The V gene's germline CDR1 is MNHEY and CDR2 SMNVEV (reference sequence). Germline trimming cut 6 bases from V and 4 bases from J; bases unmatched to any gene: 8. The CDR3 is 15 residues long. This CDR3 reads CASRRIGGAYNEQFF. The CDR3 DNA reads TGTGCCAGCAGACGAATCGGGGGGGCATACAATGAGCAGTTCTTC.

The V gene is TRBV7-2, the J gene TRBJ2-5, with TRBD2 identical over 13 bases. V lost 5 bases and J lost 10; bases outside the gene matches: 7. This CDR3 has 14 residues. CDR1 and CDR2 from the germline V gene are SGHTA and FQGNSA. In nucleotides, the CDR3 is TGTGCCAGCAGCCAGACTAGCGGGGGGTTCCTCCAGTACTTC. Translated: CASSQTSGGFLQYF.

Only a few counts were recorded for this clone. The chain links TRBV2 to TRBJ2-7; no firm D call. The length of the CDR3 is 13 residues. The germline CDR1 and CDR2 sequences are SNHLY and FYNNEI. CDR3 bases: TGTTTTTTCAAGCAGAAGGCGGCATACGAGCAGTACTTC. It specifies CFFKQKAAYEQYF.

The chain carries TRBV11-2 and TRBJ1-6, with D possibly TRBD1 on 6 matching bases. Per germline, CDR1 SGHAT and CDR2 FQNNGV. With 5 bases removed from V and 2 bases from J, the gap between germline ends came to 16 bases. The CDR3 contains 17 residues. CDR3 sequence reads: CASSQQMGGPYNSPLHF. Written as DNA, the CDR3 is TGTGCCAGCAGCCAACAAATGGGGGGGCCCTATAATTCACCCCTCCACTTT.

V gene TRBV19 combines with J gene TRBJ1-5; a weak D match, TRBD1 (5 bases). The CDR3 length is 14 residues. The V gene's germline CDR1 is LNHDA and CDR2 SQIVND (reference sequence). The V end was cut by 7 bases, the J end by 6 bases, with 16 bases between. Written as DNA, the CDR3 is TGTGCCAGTACCGCGGGGACTTTGGGTCAGCCCCAGCATTTT. This sequence encodes CASTAGTLGQPQHF.

V gene TRBV7-9 combines with J gene TRBJ1-1; D remains ambiguous. This CDR3 is built from 12 residues. Trimming stripped 2 bases from V and 4 bases from J, with 5 bases between. CDR1 and CDR2 from the germline V gene are SEHNR and FQNEAQ (reference sequence). Written as DNA, the CDR3 is TGTGCCAGCAGCTTAAGCGGCACTGAAGCTTTCTTT. This gives the protein CASSLSGTEAFF.

V and J are TRBV5-1 and TRBJ2-1, with 7 bases that match TRBD2. The CDR3 loop spans 15 amino acids. V shed 0 bases and J 6 bases; nucleotides not matched to a gene: 6. Germline loops: CDR1 SGHRS, CDR2 YFSETQ. In DNA, the CDR3 is TGCGCCAGCAGCTTGGTGGCTAGCGGAACCAATGAGCAGTTCTTC. Translated, it gives CASSLVASGTNEQFF.

The chain uses TRBV13 and TRBJ2-3; possibly TRBD2 for D (5 bases). The CDR3 is made up of 17 amino acids. V was trimmed by 7 bases and J by 1 base, leaving 21 bases between them. Looked up from germline, CDR1 is PRHDT and CDR2 is FYEKMQ (reference sequence). The CDR3 DNA sequence: TGTGCCAGCACCAAACCGGACTCCCTCGGTCGCACAGATACGCAGTATTTT. It is translated as CASTKPDSLGRTDTQYF.